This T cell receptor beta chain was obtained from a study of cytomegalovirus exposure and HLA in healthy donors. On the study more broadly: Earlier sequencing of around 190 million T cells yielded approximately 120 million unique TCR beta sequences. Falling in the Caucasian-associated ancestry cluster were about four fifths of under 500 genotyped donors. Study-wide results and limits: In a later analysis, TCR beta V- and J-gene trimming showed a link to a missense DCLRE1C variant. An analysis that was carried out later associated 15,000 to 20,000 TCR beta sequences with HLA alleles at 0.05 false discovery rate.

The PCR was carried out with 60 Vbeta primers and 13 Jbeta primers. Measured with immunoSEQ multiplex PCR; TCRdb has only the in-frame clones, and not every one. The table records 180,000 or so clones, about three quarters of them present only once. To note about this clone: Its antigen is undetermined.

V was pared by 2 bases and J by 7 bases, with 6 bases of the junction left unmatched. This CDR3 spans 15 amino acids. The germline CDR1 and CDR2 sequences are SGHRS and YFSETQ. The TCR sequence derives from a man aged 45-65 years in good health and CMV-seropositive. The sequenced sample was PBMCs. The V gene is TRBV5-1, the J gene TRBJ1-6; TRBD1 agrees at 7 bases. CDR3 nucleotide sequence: TGCGCCAGCAGCTTCAGACAGGGAGAGAATTCACCCCTCCACTTT. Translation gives CASSFRQGENSPLHF.